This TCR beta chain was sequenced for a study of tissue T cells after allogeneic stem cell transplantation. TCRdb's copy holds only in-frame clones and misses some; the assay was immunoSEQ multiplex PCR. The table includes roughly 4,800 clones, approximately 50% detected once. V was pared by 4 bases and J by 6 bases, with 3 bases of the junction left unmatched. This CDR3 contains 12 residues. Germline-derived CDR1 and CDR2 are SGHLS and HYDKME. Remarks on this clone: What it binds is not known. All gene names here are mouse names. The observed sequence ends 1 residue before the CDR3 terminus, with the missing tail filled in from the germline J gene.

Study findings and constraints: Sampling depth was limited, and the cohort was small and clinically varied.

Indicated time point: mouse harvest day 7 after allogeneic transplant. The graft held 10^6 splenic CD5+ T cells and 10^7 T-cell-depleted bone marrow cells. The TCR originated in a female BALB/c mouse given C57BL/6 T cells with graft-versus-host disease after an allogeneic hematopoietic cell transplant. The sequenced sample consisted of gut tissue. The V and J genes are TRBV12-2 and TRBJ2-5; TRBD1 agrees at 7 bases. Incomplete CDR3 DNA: TGTGCCAGCTCCCAGGACAGGGACACCCAGTAC. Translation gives CASSQDRDTQY. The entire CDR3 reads CASSQDRDTQYF.